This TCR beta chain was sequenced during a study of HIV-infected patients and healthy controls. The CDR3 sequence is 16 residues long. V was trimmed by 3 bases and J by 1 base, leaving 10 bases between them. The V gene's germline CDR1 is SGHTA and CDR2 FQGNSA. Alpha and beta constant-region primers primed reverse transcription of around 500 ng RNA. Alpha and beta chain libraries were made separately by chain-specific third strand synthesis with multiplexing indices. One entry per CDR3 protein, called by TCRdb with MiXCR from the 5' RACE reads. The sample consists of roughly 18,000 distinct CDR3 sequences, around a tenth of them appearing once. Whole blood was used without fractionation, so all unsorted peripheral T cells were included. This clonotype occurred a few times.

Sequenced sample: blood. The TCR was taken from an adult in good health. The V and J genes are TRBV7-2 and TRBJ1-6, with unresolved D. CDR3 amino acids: CASSLEWASYNSPLHF. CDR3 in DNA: TGTGCCAGCAGCTTGGAGTGGGCTTCCTATAATTCACCCCTCCACTTT.